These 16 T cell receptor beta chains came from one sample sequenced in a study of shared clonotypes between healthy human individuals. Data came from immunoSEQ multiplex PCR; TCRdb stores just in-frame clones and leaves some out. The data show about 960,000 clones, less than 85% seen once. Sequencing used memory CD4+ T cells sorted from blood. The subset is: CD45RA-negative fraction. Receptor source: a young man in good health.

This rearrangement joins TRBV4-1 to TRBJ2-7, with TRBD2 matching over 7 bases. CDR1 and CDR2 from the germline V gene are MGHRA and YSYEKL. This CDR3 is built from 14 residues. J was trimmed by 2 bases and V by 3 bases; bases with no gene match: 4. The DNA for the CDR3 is TGCGCCAGCAGCCAGGGGGAGGGACCCTACGAGCAGTACTTC. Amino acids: CASSQGEGPYEQYF.

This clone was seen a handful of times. CDR3 amino acids: CASSLGQNEKLFF. For the CDR3, the DNA is TGTGCCAGCAGCTTGGGCCAGAATGAAAAACTGTTTTTT. The chain joins TRBV7-9 to TRBJ1-4; D gene ambiguous. The germline V gene encodes CDR1 SEHNR and CDR2 FQNEAQ (reference sequence). The V end was cut by 3 bases, the J end by 5 bases, with 7 bases between. The CDR3 spans 13 residues.

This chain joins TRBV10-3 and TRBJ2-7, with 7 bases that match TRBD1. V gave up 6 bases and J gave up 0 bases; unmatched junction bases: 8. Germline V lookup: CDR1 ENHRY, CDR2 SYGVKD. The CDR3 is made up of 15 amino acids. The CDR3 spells CAIRGGQSLSYEQYF. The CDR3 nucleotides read TGTGCCATCAGAGGGGGACAGTCTCTCTCCTACGAGCAGTACTTC.

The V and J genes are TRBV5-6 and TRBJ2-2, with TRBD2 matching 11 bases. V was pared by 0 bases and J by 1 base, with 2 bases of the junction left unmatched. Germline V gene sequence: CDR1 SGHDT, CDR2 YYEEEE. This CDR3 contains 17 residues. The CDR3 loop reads CASSLVGTSGNTGELFF. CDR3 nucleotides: TGTGCCAGCAGCTTGGTAGGGACTAGCGGGAACACCGGGGAGCTGTTTTTT.

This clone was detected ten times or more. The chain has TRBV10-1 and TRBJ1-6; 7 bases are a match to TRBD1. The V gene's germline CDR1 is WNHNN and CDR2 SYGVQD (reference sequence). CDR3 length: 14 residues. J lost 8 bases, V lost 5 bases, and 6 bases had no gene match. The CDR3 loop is CASSPGTAYSPLHF. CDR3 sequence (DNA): TGCGCCAGCAGTCCCGGGACAGCATATTCACCCCTCCACTTT.

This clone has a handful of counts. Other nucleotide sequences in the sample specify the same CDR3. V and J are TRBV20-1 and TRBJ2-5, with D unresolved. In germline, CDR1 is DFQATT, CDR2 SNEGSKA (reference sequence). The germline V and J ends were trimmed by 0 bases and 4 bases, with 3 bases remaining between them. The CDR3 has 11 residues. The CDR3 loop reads CSARERETQYF. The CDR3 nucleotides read TGCAGTGCTAGAGAAAGAGAGACCCAGTACTTC.

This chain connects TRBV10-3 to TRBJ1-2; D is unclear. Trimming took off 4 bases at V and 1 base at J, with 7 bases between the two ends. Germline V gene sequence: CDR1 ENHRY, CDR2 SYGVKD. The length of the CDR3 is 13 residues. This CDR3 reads CAISGGDNYGYTF. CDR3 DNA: TGTGCCATCAGTGGGGGTGATAACTATGGCTACACCTTC.

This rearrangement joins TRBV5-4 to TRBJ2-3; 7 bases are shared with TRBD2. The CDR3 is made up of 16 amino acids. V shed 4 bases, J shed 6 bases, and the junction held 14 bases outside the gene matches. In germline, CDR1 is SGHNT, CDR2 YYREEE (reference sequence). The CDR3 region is CASSPTLASRADTQYF. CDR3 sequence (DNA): TGTGCCAGCAGCCCAACACTAGCGAGCAGAGCGGATACGCAGTATTTT.

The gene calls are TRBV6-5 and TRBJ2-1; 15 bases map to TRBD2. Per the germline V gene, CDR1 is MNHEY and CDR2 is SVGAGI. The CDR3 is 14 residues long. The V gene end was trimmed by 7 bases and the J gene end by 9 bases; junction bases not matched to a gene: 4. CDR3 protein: CASMGTSGRSEQFF. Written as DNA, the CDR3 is TGTGCCAGCATGGGGACTAGCGGGAGGAGTGAGCAGTTCTTC.

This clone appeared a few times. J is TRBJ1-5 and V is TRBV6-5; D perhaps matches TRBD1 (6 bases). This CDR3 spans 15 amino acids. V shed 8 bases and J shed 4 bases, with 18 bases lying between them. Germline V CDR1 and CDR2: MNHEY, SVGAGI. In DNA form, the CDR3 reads TGTGCCAGCTGTCCTCTGACAGGCAATAATCAGCCCCAGCATTTT. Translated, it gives CASCPLTGNNQPQHF.

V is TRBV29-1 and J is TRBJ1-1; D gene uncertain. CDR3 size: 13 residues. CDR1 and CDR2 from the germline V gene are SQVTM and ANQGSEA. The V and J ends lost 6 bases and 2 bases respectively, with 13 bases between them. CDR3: CSVSGGPNTEAFF. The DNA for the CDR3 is TGCAGCGTCAGCGGAGGTCCAAACACTGAAGCTTTCTTT.

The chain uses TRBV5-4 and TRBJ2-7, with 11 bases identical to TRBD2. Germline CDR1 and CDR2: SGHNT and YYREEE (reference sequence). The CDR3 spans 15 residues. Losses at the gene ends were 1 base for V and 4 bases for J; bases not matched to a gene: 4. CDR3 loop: CASSLFLAGGYEQYF. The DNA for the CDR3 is TGTGCCAGCAGCTTGTTTCTAGCGGGAGGTTACGAGCAGTACTTC.

Here the CDR3 reads CATSKVVQVETQYF. Written as DNA, the CDR3 is TGTGCCACCAGCAAGGTCGTACAAGTGGAGACCCAGTACTTC. The gene calls are TRBV10-3 and TRBJ2-5; D is undetermined. Germline CDR1 ENHRY, CDR2 SYGVKD. The CDR3 consists of 14 residues. The V and J ends lost 10 bases and 5 bases respectively, with 20 bases between them.

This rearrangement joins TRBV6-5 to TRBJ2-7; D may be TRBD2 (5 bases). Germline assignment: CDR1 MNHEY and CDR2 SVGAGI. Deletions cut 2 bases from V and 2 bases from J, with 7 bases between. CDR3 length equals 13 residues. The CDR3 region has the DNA TGTGCCAGCAGTTACACCGGGGCCTACGAGCAGTACTTC. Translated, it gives CASSYTGAYEQYF.

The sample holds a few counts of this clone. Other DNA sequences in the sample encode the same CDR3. Here the CDR3 reads CASSPTGSYEQYF. The DNA for the CDR3 is TGCGCCAGCAGCCCGACAGGATCCTACGAGCAGTACTTC. The rearrangement joins TRBV5-1 to TRBJ2-7; D possibly corresponds to TRBD1 (6 bases). The germline V and J ends were trimmed by 4 bases and 1 base, with 9 bases remaining between them. This CDR3 spans 13 amino acids. Germline CDR1 is SGHRS and CDR2 is YFSETQ. The full variable domain, rest sourced from reference TRBV5-1 and TRBJ2-7, is KAGVTQTPRYLIKTRGQQVTLSCSPISGHRSVSWYQQTPGQGLQFLFEYFSETQRNKGNFPGRFSGRQFSNSRSEMNVSTLELGDSALYLCASSPTGSYEQYFGPGTRLTVT.

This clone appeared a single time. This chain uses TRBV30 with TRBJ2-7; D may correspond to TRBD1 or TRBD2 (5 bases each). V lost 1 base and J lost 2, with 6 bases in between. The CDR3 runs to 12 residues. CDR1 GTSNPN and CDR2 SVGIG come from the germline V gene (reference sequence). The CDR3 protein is CAWSAGPYEQYF. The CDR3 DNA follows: TGTGCCTGGAGTGCGGGGCCCTACGAGCAGTACTTC.